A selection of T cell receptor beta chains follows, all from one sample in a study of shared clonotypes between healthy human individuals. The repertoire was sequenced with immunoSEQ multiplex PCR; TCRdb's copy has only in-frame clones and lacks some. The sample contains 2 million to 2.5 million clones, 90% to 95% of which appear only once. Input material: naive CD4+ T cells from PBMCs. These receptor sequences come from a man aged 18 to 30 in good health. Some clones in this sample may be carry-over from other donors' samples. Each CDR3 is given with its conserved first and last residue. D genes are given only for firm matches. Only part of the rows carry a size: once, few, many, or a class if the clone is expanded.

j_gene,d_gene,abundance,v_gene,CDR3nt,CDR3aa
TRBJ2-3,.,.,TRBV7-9,TGTGCCAGCAGCTTAGCGGCCCGGACATCAACCCCAGATACGCAGTATTTT,CASSLAARTSTPDTQYF
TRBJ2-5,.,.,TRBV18,TGTGCCAGCTCACCAGACATAACAGAGACCCAGTACTTC,CASSPDITETQYF
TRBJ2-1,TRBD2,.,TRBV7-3,TGTGCCAGCAGCAGCGGACTAGCGGTCTACAATGAGCAGTTCTTC,CASSSGLAVYNEQFF
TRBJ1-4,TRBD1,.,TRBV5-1,TGCGCCAGCAGCACCGGACAGGACAATGAAAAACTGTTTTTT,CASSTGQDNEKLFF
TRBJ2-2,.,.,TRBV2,TGTGCCAGCAGCCCCTCCTACGGGATTTTCACCGGGGAGCTGTTTTTT,CASSPSYGIFTGELFF
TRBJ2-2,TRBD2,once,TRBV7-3,TGTGCCAGCAGCTTTTTGGCGGGAGCGCACACCGGGGAGCTGTTTTTT,CASSFLAGAHTGELFF
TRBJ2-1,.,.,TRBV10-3,TGTGCCATCAGTGAGGCCCGCATAGCTCCGAGATGGGACCATGAGCAGTTCTTC,CAISEARIAPRWDHEQFF
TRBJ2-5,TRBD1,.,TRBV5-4,TGTGCCAGCAGCTTAACAGGGGGCCCAGCGGGAGAGACCCAGTACTTC,CASSLTGGPAGETQYF
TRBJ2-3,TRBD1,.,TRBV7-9,TGTGCCAGCAGCATACGGACAGGGGGCACAGATACGCAGTATTTT,CASSIRTGGTDTQYF
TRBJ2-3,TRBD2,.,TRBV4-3,TGCGCCAGCAGCCAACCATTAGCGGGGAGCACAGATACGCAGTATTTT,CASSQPLAGSTDTQYF
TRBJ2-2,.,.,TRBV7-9,TGTGCCAGCAGCTTAGCACAGGGCACGAACACCGGGGAGCTGTTTTTT,CASSLAQGTNTGELFF
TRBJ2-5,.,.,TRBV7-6,TGTGCCAGCAGCTCGGGACCCCAGGAGACCCAGTACTTC,CASSSGPQETQYF
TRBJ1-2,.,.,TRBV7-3,TGTGCCAGCAGCCCCTCTGTGGGCTCAAGCTATGGCTACACCTTC,CASSPSVGSSYGYTF
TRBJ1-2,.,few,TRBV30,TGTGCCTGGAGTCTGAGAGACTATGGCTACACCTTC,CAWSLRDYGYTF
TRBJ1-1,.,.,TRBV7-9,TGTGCCAGCAGCGTACAGGGTATACCGAACACTGAAGCTTTCTTT,CASSVQGIPNTEAFF
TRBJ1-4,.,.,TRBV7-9,TGTGCCAGCAGCTTAGGAAGGGGGGGCAATGAAAAACTGTTTTTT,CASSLGRGGNEKLFF
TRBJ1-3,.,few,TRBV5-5,TGTGCCAGCAGCTGGAACTCTGGAAACACCATATATTTT,CASSWNSGNTIYF
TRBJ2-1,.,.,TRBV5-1,TGCGCCAGCAGCTCCACCGGCGCGGGGAAGCAGTTCTTC,CASSSTGAGKQFF
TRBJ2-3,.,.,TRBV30,TGTGCCTGGACTCAAGGTGTGGGGGTGACAGATACGCAGTATTTT,CAWTQGVGVTDTQYF
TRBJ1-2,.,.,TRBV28,TGTGCCAGCAGTCGAGAATTACCAAGGGGGGGCTACACCTTC,CASSRELPRGGYTF
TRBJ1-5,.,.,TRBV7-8,TGTGCCAGCAGCTTAGCAGGGGCCTATAGCAATCAGCCCCAGCATTTT,CASSLAGAYSNQPQHF
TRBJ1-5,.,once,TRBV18,TGTGCCAGCTCACCGGGCACAAATCAGCCCCAGCATTTT,CASSPGTNQPQHF
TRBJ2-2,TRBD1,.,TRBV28,TGTGCCAGCAGTTGGGGGACAGGGGTTTTTAGCCGGGAGCTGTTTTTT,CASSWGTGVFSRELFF
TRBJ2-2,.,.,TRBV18,TGTGCCAGCTCACCACAAGACATAGCACCGAACACCGGGGAGCTGTTTTTT,CASSPQDIAPNTGELFF
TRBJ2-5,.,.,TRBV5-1,TGCGCCAGCAGCCTGATAGGGTTTCGCGAGACCCAGTACTTC,CASSLIGFRETQYF
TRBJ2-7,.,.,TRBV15,TGTGCCACCAGTTTGGCGCCCCGGGACGAGCAGTACTTC,CATSLAPRDEQYF
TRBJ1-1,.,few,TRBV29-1,TGCAGCGTTGGGGGCTGGCGGATTGAAGCTTTCTTT,CSVGGWRIEAFF
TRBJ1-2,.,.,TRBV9,TGTGCCAGCAGCGTAGCCCAGGGGAATGGCTACACCTTC,CASSVAQGNGYTF
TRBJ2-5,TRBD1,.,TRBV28,TGTGCCAGCAGTTTATCCCTCAGGACAGGGAAAGAGACCCAGTACTTC,CASSLSLRTGKETQYF
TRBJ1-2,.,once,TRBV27,TGTGCCAGCAGCCCCGGCAGGGCGGGGTATGGCTACACCTTC,CASSPGRAGYGYTF
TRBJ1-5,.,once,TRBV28,TGTGCCAGCAGTCGGGGAGGAGGGGGCAATCAGCCCCAGCATTTT,CASSRGGGGNQPQHF
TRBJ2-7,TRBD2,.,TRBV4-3,TGCGCCAGCAGCCAAGATAGGGCTAGCGGGATTTACGAGCAGTACTTC,CASSQDRASGIYEQYF
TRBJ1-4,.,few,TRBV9,TGTGCCAGCAGCGTAGCAGGGATTAATGAAAAACTGTTTTTT,CASSVAGINEKLFF
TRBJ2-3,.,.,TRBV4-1,TGCGCCAGCAGCCAGATTGGGCTTGGGGATACGCAGTATTTT,CASSQIGLGDTQYF
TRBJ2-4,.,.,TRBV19,TGTGCCAGTAGTACGGAGGGGGCAGCCAAAAACATTCAGTACTTC,CASSTEGAAKNIQYF
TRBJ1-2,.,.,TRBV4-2,TGTGCCAGCAGCCCCCGGACGGTGAACTATGGCTACACCTTC,CASSPRTVNYGYTF
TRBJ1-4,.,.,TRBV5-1,TGCGCCAGCAGCTCGGGAGCACCTAATGAAAAACTGTTTTTT,CASSSGAPNEKLFF
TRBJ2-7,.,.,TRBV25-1,TGTGCCAGCAGTGGACTCGGGGGCAACTCCTACGAGCAGTACTTC,CASSGLGGNSYEQYF
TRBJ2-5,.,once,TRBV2,TGTGCCAGCAGTGAGGAGGGTTGGGAGACCCAGTACTTC,CASSEEGWETQYF
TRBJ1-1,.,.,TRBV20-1,TGCAGTGGTTTCAGGGGTTTTGAAGCTTTCTTT,CSGFRGFEAFF
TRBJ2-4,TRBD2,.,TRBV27,TGTGCCAGCAGGTCTCGGGGGGGCGGCCCATCATACTTC,CASRSRGGGPSYF
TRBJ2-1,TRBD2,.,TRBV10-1,TGCGCCAGCAGCTACCTAGCGGGAGTAAACAGGGAGGAGCAGTTCTTC,CASSYLAGVNREEQFF
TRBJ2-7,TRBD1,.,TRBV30,TGTGCCTGCCCGGGACAGGGGCCCAGCTCCTACGAGCAGTACTTC,CACPGQGPSSYEQYF
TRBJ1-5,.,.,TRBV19,TGTGCCAGTACCATAATGCGGGGGGCGGCTTGGCAGCCCCAGCATTTT,CASTIMRGAAWQPQHF
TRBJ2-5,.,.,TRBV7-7,TGTGCCAGCAGCTCCACGGCGACCGGGGGCCAGTACTTC,CASSSTATGGQYF
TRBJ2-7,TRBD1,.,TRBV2,TGTGCCAGCAGTGGGGGACAGTTGTTGGGCGAGCAGTACTTC,CASSGGQLLGEQYF